Included here is one T cell receptor beta chain sequence, with context. As yet, its antigen is unknown. This specimen comes from a study of cytomegalovirus exposure and HLA in healthy donors. Regarding the study as a whole: Analysis was performed later, and it showed HLA-associated TCR beta chains to be more clonally expanded than equally common others. It has been reported that TCR beta sequences accurately predicted the HLA-A and HLA-B alleles of most subjects.

The primer mix had 60 Vbeta and 13 Jbeta primers. Authors' methods: Unique TCR beta chains totaled roughly 80 million in a later count, with approximately 10 million of them shared. This table comes from immunoSEQ multiplex PCR, and its TCRdb copy is limited to in-frame clones, with some not included. V, J and clone size reflect that table, while D and trimming were determined from the DNA. The sample consists of 110,000 to 150,000 clones, about 70% of them appearing once. The CDR3 loop spans 14 amino acids. Per the germline V gene, CDR1 is SGHAT and CDR2 is FQNNGV. V lost 4 bases and J lost 3, with 12 bases in between.

The sequenced material came from PBMCs. The receptor was derived from a man between 60 and 75 years old in good health and CMV-seronegative. The chain carries TRBV11-2 and TRBJ2-5; D is possibly TRBD2 (6 bases). Written as DNA, the CDR3 is TGTGCCAGCAGCTCGGGACTGGCGAAAGAGACCCAGTACTTC. It translates to CASSSGLAKETQYF.